What follows are 19 T cell receptor beta chains derived from one specimen sequenced in a study of beta chain features in type 1 diabetes. Every isolated RNA sample was fully reverse transcribed, so sequencing captured expressed TCRB transcripts. Using immunoSEQ multiplex PCR, the repertoire was profiled, and TCRdb retains in-frame clones only, with some absent. The top ten hold more than 6.5% of the sample, which has 250,000 to 400,000 clones, around 15% seen once. The specimen sequenced was central memory CD4+ T cells from blood. Receptors were obtained from a man aged 25-45 years in good health.

V usage is TRBV11-3 and J usage is TRBJ2-1; TRBD2 agrees at 7 bases. Germline V gene sequence: CDR1 SGHNT, CDR2 YENEEA. Germline trimming cut 1 base from V and 4 bases from J; bases unmatched to any gene: 7. The CDR3 loop spans 16 amino acids. The CDR3 bases are TGTGCCAGCAGCTTAGGCGGGAGCGGGACTTACAATGAGCAGTTCTTC. Protein: CASSLGGSGTYNEQFF.

Points on this clone: Other nucleotide sequences in the sample specify the same CDR3. Here the CDR3 reads CASSVVLGGELFF. The CDR3 DNA follows: TGTGCCAGCAGCGTAGTGTTGGGTGGGGAGCTGTTTTTT. This sequence joins TRBV9 and TRBJ2-2; D not certain. V was shortened by 0 bases and J by 8 bases, with 8 bases between the two germline ends. The CDR3 has 13 amino acids. CDR1 is SGDLS, CDR2 YYNGEE, per germline.

The chain is built from TRBV7-2 and TRBJ2-5; 9 bases map to TRBD1. With 5 bases clipped from V and 4 bases from J, the junction kept 11 bases outside the gene matches. This CDR3 region has 16 residues. Germline-derived CDR1 and CDR2 are SGHTA and FQGNSA. The CDR3 region has the DNA TGTGCCAGCAGCGTATACCGGGACAGGGAGATAGAGACCCAGTACTTC. This codes for CASSVYRDREIETQYF.

This clone showed up many times. The identical CDR3 is also encoded by other nucleotide sequences in the sample. V is TRBV30 and J is TRBJ2-3; maybe TRBD2 (5 bases). Per the germline V gene, CDR1 is GTSNPN and CDR2 is SVGIG (reference sequence). V was trimmed by 2 bases and J by 6 bases, leaving 12 bases between them. The CDR3 is 13 residues long. The CDR3 loop is CAWSRREADTQYF. In DNA, the CDR3 is TGTGCCTGGAGTCGACGGGAAGCCGATACGCAGTATTTT.

The chain has TRBV15 and TRBJ2-2; TRBD2 might be the D (5 bases). CDR3 length: 15 residues. The germline V gene encodes CDR1 LNHNV and CDR2 YYDKDF (reference sequence). V dropped 3 bases and J dropped 1 base, with 9 bases sitting between them. The CDR3 loop is CATSSSGLNTGELFF. CDR3 coding DNA: TGTGCCACCAGCAGTTCGGGGTTGAACACCGGGGAGCTGTTTTTT.

The chain is built from TRBV7-9 and TRBJ1-6, with TRBD1 as a possible D gene (5 bases). CDR3 length: 14 residues. V dropped 1 base and J dropped 7 bases, with 8 bases sitting between them. CDR1 SEHNR and CDR2 FQNEAQ come from the germline V gene (reference sequence). CDR3 sequence reads: CASSLVDTNSPLHF. The CDR3 coding sequence is TGTGCCAGCAGCTTAGTGGACACGAATTCACCCCTCCACTTT.

Details on this clone: The same CDR3 also results from other DNA sequences found in this sample. The rearrangement uses TRBV11-2 and TRBJ2-7, with D hard to call. V lost 5 bases and J lost 3, with 8 bases in between. Per the germline V gene, CDR1 is SGHAT and CDR2 is FQNNGV. The CDR3 is made up of 12 amino acids. The chain's CDR3 is CASSLTGYEQYF. CDR3 nucleotides: TGTGCCAGCAGCCTCACGGGCTACGAGCAGTACTTC.

This clone was found many times. V and J are TRBV5-1 and TRBJ2-1, with D unresolved. Germline V CDR1 and CDR2: SGHRS, YFSETQ. V was cut by 0 bases and J by 11 bases, with 6 bases left in between. CDR3 length: 11 residues. The CDR3 DNA follows: TGCGCCAGCAGCTTGGACGCGAAGCAGTTCTTC. It yields the protein CASSLDAKQFF.

The chain employs TRBV27 and TRBJ1-5, with D maybe TRBD1 (6 bases). V lost 2 bases and J 3 bases, leaving 20 bases between the germline ends. The CDR3 contains 18 residues. The germline gives CDR1 MNHEY, CDR2 SMNVEV (reference sequence). The CDR3 loop reads CASSLSSIWGANNQPQHF. The CDR3 region has the DNA TGTGCCAGCAGTTTAAGTTCAATATGGGGGGCGAACAATCAGCCCCAGCATTTT.

The chain couples TRBV7-8 to TRBJ2-3; no clear D. Germline V gives CDR1 SGHVS, CDR2 FQNEAQ. Between the trimmed V and J ends, which lost 2 bases and 3 bases, there was a span of 18 bases. This CDR3 has 17 amino acids. Written as DNA, the CDR3 is TGTGCCAGCAGCTTATACGTCGACCCCACAAGAACAGATACGCAGTATTTT. Protein sequence: CASSLYVDPTRTDTQYF. Filled out from reference TRBV7-8 and TRBJ2-3, the complete variable domain reads GAGVSQSPRYKVAKRGQDVALRCDPISGHVSLFWYQQALGQGPEFLTYFQNEAQLDKSGLPSDRFFAERPEGSVSTLKIQRTQQEDSAVYLCASSLYVDPTRTDTQYFGPGTRLTVL.

This clone turned up a few times. This chain links TRBV25-1 with TRBJ2-2; D possibly matches TRBD1 or TRBD2 (5 bases each). Between the trimmed V and J ends, which lost 3 bases and 8 bases, there was a span of 7 bases. Germline CDR1 and CDR2: MGHDK and SYGVNS. The CDR3 covers 12 residues. CDR3 coding DNA: TGTGCCAGCAGTGAGGGGGTTGGGGAGCTGTTTTTT. Protein: CASSEGVGELFF.

Only a few counts were recorded for this clone. This rearrangement joins TRBV5-4 to TRBJ1-2; no firm D call. The CDR3 spans 12 residues. Germline V gene data show CDR1 as SGHNT and CDR2 as YYREEE (reference sequence). With 0 bases removed from V and 6 bases from J, the gap between germline ends came to 6 bases. CDR3 amino acids: CASSLDTNGYTF. As DNA, the CDR3 is TGTGCCAGCAGCTTGGACACCAATGGCTACACCTTC.

This clone was recorded a few times. The chain is built from TRBV7-9 and TRBJ2-4; 7 nucleotides align to TRBD2. Germline CDR1 and CDR2: SEHNR and FQNEAQ (reference sequence). The V segment lost 5 bases and the J segment 3 bases; nucleotides outside the gene matches: 10. This CDR3 is 16 amino acids long. As DNA, the CDR3 is TGTGCCAGCAGCCCCCCAGGCTCGGGAGGCAAAAACATTCAGTACTTC. Protein product: CASSPPGSGGKNIQYF.

The chain links TRBV12-5 to TRBJ1-2, with D tentatively TRBD1 (6 bases). The CDR3 is 15 amino acids. V lost 4 bases and J lost 7, with 19 bases in between. Looked up from germline, CDR1 is LGHNT and CDR2 is FRNRAP. The CDR3 DNA is TGTGCTAGTGGTTGGATACCGGACAGCCCTGCTGGCTACACCTTC. This codes for CASGWIPDSPAGYTF.

The CDR3 is CASSLRDGYNEQFF. The CDR3 DNA reads as TGTGCCAGCAGCTTAAGGGACGGATACAATGAGCAGTTCTTC. The V gene is TRBV5-5, the J gene TRBJ2-1; tentatively, D is TRBD1 or TRBD2 (5 bases each). Trimming took 2 bases from V and 4 from J, leaving 10 bases between them. Germline V gene lookup returns CDR1 SGHKS and CDR2 YYEKEE (reference sequence). This CDR3 region has 14 residues. Drawing the rest from reference TRBV5-5 and TRBJ2-1, the complete variable domain is DAGVTQSPTHLIKTRGQQVTLRCSPISGHKSVSWYQQVLGQGPQFIFQYYEKEERGRGNFPDRFSARQFPNYSSELNVNALLLGDSALYLCASSLRDGYNEQFFGPGTRLTVL.

The chain uses TRBV20-1 and TRBJ2-3; D is ambiguous. The CDR3 extends over 11 amino acids. Trimming took 7 bases from V and 0 from J, leaving 5 bases between them. Germline CDR1 DFQATT, CDR2 SNEGSKA (reference sequence). This CDR3 reads CSVGSTDTQYF. CDR3 sequence (DNA): TGCAGTGTGGGTAGCACAGATACGCAGTATTTT.

J is TRBJ2-5 and V is TRBV30, with D hard to call. The CDR3 sequence is 13 residues long. The germline gives CDR1 GTSNPN, CDR2 SVGIG (reference sequence). V lost 3 bases and J 5 bases, leaving 13 bases between the germline ends. The CDR3 sequence: CAWSANLGETQYF. The CDR3 DNA reads TGTGCCTGGAGCGCAAATCTGGGGGAGACCCAGTACTTC.

This clone has a count of ten or more. The chain links TRBV23-1 to TRBJ2-1, with D unclear. TRBV23-1 is flagged as an ORF with uncertain function. This CDR3 has 11 residues. V was trimmed by 4 bases and J by 7 bases, leaving 5 bases between them. The CDR3 loop is CASSPGNEQFF. CDR3 nucleotides: TGCGCCAGCAGTCCCGGGAATGAGCAGTTCTTC.

This clone was picked up a small number of times. The chain is built from TRBV5-1 and TRBJ2-7; 11 bases map to TRBD1. The CDR3 runs 17 residues. CDR1 is SGHRS and CDR2 is YFSETQ in the germline V gene. V lost 4 bases, J lost 1 base, and 10 bases stayed unmatched. CDR3 in amino acids: CASSLKGDRGNSYEQYF. The CDR3 DNA reads TGCGCCAGCAGCCTGAAGGGGGACAGGGGGAATTCCTACGAGCAGTACTTC. Using reference TRBV5-1 and TRBJ2-7 for the parts outside the CDR3, the full variable domain is KAGVTQTPRYLIKTRGQQVTLSCSPISGHRSVSWYQQTPGQGLQFLFEYFSETQRNKGNFPGRFSGRQFSNSRSEMNVSTLELGDSALYLCASSLKGDRGNSYEQYFGPGTRLTVT.